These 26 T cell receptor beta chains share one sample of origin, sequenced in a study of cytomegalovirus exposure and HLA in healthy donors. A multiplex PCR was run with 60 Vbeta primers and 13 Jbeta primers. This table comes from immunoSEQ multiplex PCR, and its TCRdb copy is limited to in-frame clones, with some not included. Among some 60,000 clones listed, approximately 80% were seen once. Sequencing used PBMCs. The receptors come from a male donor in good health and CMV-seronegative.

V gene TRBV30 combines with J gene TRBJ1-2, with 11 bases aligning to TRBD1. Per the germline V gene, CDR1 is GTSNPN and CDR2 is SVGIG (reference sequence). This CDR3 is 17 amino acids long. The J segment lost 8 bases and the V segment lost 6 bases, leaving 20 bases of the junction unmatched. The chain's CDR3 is CACPIRTGGITIGGYTF. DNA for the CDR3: TGTGCCTGCCCTATAAGGACAGGGGGCATTACGATAGGGGGCTACACCTTC. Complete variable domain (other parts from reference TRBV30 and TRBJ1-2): SQTIHQWPATLVQPVGSPLSLECTVEGTSNPNLYWYRQAAGRGLQLLFYSVGIGQISSEVPQNLSASRPQDRQFILSSKKLLLSDSGFYLCACPIRTGGITIGGYTFGSGTRLTVV.

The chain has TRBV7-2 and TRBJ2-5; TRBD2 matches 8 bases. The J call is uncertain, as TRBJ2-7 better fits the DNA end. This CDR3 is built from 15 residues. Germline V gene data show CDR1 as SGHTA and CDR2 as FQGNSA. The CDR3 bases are TGTGCCAGCAGCTACCGGGCGGGGGGCTCCTACGAGCAGTACTTC. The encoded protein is CASSYRAGGSYEQYF.

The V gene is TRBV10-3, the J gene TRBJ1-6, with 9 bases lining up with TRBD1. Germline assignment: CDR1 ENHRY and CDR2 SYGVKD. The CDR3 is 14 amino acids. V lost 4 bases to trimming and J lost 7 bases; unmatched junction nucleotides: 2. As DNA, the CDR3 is TGTGCCATCAGTGCTACAGGGGGCAATTCACCCCTCCACTTT. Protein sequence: CAISATGGNSPLHF.

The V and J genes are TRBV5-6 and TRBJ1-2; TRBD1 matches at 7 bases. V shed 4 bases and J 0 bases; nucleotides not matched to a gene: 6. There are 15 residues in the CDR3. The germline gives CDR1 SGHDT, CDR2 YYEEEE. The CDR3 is CASSPRDRANYGYTF. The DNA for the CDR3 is TGTGCCAGCAGCCCTCGGGACAGAGCTAACTATGGCTACACCTTC.

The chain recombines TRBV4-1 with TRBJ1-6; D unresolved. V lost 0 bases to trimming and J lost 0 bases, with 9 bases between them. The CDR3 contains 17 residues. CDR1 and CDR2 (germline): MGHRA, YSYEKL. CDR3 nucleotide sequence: TGCGCCAGCAGCCAAGATCTAGGGAGCTCCTATAATTCACCCCTCCACTTT. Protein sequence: CASSQDLGSSYNSPLHF.

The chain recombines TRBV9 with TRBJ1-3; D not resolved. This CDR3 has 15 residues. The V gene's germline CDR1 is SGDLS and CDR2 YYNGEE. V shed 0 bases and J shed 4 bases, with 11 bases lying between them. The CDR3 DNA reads TGTGCCAGCAGCGTAGACGGAGAGGGCGGAAACACCATATATTTT. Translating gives CASSVDGEGGNTIYF.

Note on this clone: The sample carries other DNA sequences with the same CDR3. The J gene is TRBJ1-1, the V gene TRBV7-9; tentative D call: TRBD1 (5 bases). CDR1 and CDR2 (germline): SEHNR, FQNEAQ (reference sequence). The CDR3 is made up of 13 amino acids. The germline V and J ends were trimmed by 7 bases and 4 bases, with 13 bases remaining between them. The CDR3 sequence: CASTPGSRTEAFF. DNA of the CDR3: TGTGCCAGCACGCCAGGGTCGCGCACTGAAGCTTTCTTT.

The CDR3 nucleotides are TGTGCCAGCAGTGAACCCTCCGACAGGAACACCGGGGAGCTGTTTTTT. This encodes CASSEPSDRNTGELFF. This sequence joins TRBV25-1 and TRBJ2-2, with D maybe TRBD1 (5 bases). CDR3 size: 16 residues. Trimming shortened V by 2 bases and J by 1 base, and 11 bases separated the two germline ends. CDR1 and CDR2 from the germline V gene are MGHDK and SYGVNS.

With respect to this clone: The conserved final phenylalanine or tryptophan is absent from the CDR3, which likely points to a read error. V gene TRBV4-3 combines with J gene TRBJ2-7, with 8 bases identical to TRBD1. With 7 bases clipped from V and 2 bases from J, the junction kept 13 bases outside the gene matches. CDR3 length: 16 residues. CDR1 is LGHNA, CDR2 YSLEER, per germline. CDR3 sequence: CASTTKSLDRAYEQYL. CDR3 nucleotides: TGCGCCAGCACCACTAAGAGCCTGGACAGGGCCTACGAGCAGTACCTC.

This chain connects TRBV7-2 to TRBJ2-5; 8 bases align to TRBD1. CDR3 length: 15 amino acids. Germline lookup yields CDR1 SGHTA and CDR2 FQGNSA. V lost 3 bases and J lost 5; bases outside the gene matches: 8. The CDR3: CASSLVGQGAETQYF. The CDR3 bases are TGTGCCAGCAGCTTGGTTGGACAGGGAGCGGAGACCCAGTACTTC.

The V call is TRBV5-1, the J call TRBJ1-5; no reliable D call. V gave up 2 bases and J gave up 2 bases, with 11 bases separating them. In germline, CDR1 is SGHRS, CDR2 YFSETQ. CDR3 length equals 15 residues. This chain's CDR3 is CASSLTFEGNQPQHF. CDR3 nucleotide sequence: TGCGCCAGCAGCTTAACCTTTGAGGGCAATCAGCCCCAGCATTTT.

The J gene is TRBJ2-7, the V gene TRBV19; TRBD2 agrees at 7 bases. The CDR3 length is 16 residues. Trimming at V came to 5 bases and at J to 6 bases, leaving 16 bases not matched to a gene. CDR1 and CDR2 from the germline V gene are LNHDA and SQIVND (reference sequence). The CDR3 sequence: CASSASQSGTKGEQYF. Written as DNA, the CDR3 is TGTGCCAGTAGTGCTTCCCAATCCGGGACTAAGGGCGAGCAGTACTTC.

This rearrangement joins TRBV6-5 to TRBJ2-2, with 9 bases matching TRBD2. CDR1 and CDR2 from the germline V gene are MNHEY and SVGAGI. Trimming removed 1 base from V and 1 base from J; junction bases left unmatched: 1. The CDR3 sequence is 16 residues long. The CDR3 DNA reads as TGTGCCAGCAGTTACTTAGCGGGAGAGAACACCGGGGAGCTGTTTTTT. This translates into CASSYLAGENTGELFF.

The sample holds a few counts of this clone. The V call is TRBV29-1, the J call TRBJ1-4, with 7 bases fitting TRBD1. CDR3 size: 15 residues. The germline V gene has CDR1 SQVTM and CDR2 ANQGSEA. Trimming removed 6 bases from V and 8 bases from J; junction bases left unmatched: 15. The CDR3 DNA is TGCAGCGTGGGGGAAGGGGGGACAGCCCTAGAAAAACTGTTTTTT. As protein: CSVGEGGTALEKLFF.

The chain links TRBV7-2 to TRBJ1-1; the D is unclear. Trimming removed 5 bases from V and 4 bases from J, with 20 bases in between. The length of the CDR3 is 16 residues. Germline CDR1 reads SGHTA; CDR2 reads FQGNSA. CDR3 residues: CASSAAGGSSLTEAFF. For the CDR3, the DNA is TGTGCCAGCAGCGCAGCGGGTGGGTCCTCTCTCACTGAAGCTTTCTTT. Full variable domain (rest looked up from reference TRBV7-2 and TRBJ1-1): GAGVSQSPSNKVTEKGKDVELRCDPISGHTALYWYRQSLGQGLEFLIYFQGNSAPDKSGLPSDRFSAERTGGSVSTLTIQRTQQEDSAVYLCASSAAGGSSLTEAFFGQGTRLTVV.

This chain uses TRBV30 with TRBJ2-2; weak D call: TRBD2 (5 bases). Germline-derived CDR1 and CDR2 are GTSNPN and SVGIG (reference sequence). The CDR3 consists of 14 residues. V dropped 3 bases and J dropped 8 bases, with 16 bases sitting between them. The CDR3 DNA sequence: TGTGCCTGGAGGATAAAAGGAGGATCAGGGGAGCTGTTTTTT. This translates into CAWRIKGGSGELFF. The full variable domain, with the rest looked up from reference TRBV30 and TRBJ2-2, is SQTIHQWPATLVQPVGSPLSLECTVEGTSNPNLYWYRQAAGRGLQLLFYSVGIGQISSEVPQNLSASRPQDRQFILSSKKLLLSDSGFYLCAWRIKGGSGELFFGEGSRLTVL.

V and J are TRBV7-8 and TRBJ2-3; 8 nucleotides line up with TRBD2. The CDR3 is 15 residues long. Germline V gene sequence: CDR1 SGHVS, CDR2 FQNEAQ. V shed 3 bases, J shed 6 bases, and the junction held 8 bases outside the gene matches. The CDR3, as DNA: TGTGCCAGCAGCTTCACGGGGGGGCCATATGATACGCAGTATTTT. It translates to CASSFTGGPYDTQYF.

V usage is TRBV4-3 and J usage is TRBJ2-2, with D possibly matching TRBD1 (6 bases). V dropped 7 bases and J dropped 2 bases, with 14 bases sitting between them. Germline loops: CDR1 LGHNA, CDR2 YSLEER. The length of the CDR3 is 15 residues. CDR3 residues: CASTHTGPNTGELFF. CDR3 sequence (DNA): TGCGCCAGCACGCATACAGGGCCAAACACCGGGGAGCTGTTTTTT.

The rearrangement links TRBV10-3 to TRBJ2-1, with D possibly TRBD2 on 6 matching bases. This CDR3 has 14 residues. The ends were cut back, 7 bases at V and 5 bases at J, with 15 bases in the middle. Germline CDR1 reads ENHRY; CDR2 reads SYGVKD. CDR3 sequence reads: CAINPGGPDNEQFF. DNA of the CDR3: TGTGCCATCAACCCCGGGGGACCCGACAATGAGCAGTTCTTC.

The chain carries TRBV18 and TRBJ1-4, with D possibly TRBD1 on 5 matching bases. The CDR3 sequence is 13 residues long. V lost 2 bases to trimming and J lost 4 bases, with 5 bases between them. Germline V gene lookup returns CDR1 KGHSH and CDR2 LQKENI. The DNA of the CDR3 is TGTGCCAGCTCACCAAGGGGTAATGAAAAACTGTTTTTT. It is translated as CASSPRGNEKLFF.

CDR3 DNA: TGTGCCAGCAGTCTCTCCAGTAACTATGGCTACACCTTC. This sequence encodes CASSLSSNYGYTF. The chain uses TRBV2 and TRBJ1-2; D is unresolved. This CDR3 comprises 13 residues. Germline lookup yields CDR1 SNHLY and CDR2 FYNNEI. Trimming pared 5 bases from V and 1 base from J, leaving 8 bases between.

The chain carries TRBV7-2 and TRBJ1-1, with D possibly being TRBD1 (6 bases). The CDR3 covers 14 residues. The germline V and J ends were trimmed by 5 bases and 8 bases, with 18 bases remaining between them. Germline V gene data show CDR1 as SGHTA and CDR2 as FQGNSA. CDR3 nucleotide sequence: TGTGCCAGCAGCCTAACAGGGTCCCTAACCGAAGCTTTCTTT. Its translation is CASSLTGSLTEAFF.

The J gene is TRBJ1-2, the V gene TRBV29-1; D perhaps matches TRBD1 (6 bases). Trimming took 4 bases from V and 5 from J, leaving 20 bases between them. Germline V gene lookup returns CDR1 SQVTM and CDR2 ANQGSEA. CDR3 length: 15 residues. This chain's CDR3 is CSVATGSLTGYGYTF. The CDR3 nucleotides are TGCAGCGTTGCAACCGGGTCCCTGACAGGTTATGGCTACACCTTC.

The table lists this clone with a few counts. The CDR3 coding sequence is TGCGCCAGCAGCTTGGACAGGGGGCCGAATGGCTACACCTTC. The encoded protein is CASSLDRGPNGYTF. The chain employs TRBV5-1 and TRBJ1-2, with TRBD1 matching 9 bases. Germline loops: CDR1 SGHRS, CDR2 YFSETQ. With 0 bases clipped from V and 6 bases from J, the junction kept 3 bases outside the gene matches. The CDR3 is 14 amino acids.

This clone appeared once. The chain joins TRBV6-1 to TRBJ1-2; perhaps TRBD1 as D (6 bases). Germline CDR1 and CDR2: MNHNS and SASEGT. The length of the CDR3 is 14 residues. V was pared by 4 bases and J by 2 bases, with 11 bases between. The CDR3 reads CASSASQGNYGYTF. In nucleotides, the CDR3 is TGTGCCAGCAGTGCCAGCCAGGGGAACTATGGCTACACCTTC.

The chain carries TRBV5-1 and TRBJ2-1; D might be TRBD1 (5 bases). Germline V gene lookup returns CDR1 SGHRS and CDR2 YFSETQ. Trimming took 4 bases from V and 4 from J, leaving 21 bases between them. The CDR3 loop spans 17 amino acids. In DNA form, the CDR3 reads TGCGCCAGCAGCCACGGACCCACAGGCCAGGATTACAATGAGCAGTTCTTC. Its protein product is CASSHGPTGQDYNEQFF.